The TCR beta chain under discussion was sequenced for a study of T cells in Graves' hyperthyroidism and ophthalmopathy. This CDR3 comprises 14 residues. Trimming removed 7 bases at V and 4 bases at J, with 14 bases between. Germline V gene data show CDR1 as ENHRY and CDR2 as SYGVKD. Hyperthyroidism patients were newly diagnosed, had disease duration under 2 months, and were aged 18 to 65 years. This clonotype was counted a few times. Using RNA transcripts as the source, TCR beta CDR3 regions were amplified. TCR CDR3 regions were first amplified by RT-PCR with HTBI primers. Using its own MiXCR run on the multiplex PCR reads, TCRdb lists one record per CDR3 protein. The sample includes 300,000 to 400,000 distinct CDR3 sequences, around a sixth of them seen just once.

This clonotype originated in a woman aged 45-60 years with Graves' hyperthyroidism. The genes are TRBV10-3 and TRBJ2-1; D may be TRBD2 (7 bases). Sequencing was done on a sample of blood. CDR3 nucleotides: TGTGCCATCATGGGGGCTAGCGGTTACAATGAGCAGTTCTTC. Translation gives CAIMGASGYNEQFF.